This TCR beta chain is drawn from a study of identical twins. Whole-study results and caveats: The models systematically underestimated how much out-of-frame TCR alpha was shared in monozygotic twins. The study based its conclusions on cross-sectional statistical analysis and did not follow the same donors. The more abundant beta clonotypes in cord blood had fewer insertions, and memory repertoires did not show this.

Each CDR3 protein gets one entry after TCRdb re-called the 5' RACE reads with MiXCR. The sample yields 450,000 to 650,000 distinct CDR3 sequences, over 8.5% seen once. With respect to this clonotype: Its matching antigen is unknown. The junction and the germline gene differ at one end; a read error may be behind it.

The same sample was also studied in work on yellow fever vaccine responses in identical twins.

This TCR was recovered from a woman younger than 30 in good health. The sample comprised PBMCs.

The CDR3 nucleotides read TGTGCCAGCAGTGACCGGCTCTCCAACGAGCAGTACTTC. Translating it yields CASSDRLSNEQYF. This chain uses TRBV28 with TRBJ2-7; D remains ambiguous. The CDR3 spans 13 residues. Germline V CDR1 and CDR2: MDHEN, SYDVKM.